The 29 T cell receptor beta chains below come from one sample, sequenced in a study of long-term antiretroviral therapy in people with HIV. This was the immunoSEQ v3.0 assay at survey level. The protocol was immunoSEQ multiplex PCR, while the TCRdb copy is restricted to in-frame clones and leaves out a portion. The sample includes about 21,000 clones, roughly 85% of them seen just once. The sequencing used unsorted PBMCs, collected at the start of antiretroviral therapy. The source of these receptors is a man aged 50 to 59 with HIV.

CDR3 region: CASSGQNVYEQYF. The CDR3 nucleotides read TGTGCCAGCAGCGGACAGAACGTCTACGAGCAGTACTTC. The chain is built from TRBV11-2 and TRBJ2-5, with D possibly being TRBD1 (6 bases). The DNA end is more similar to TRBJ2-7, so the J call may be wrong. The CDR3 is 13 amino acids. Germline loops: CDR1 SGHAT, CDR2 FQNNGV.

The CDR3 is CASSLVGGPVGEQFF. As DNA, the CDR3 is TGTGCCAGCAGCTTAGTTGGGGGACCGGTAGGGGAGCAGTTCTTC. V is TRBV7-8 and J is TRBJ2-1, with D perhaps given as TRBD1 or TRBD2 (5 bases each). From germline, CDR1 is SGHVS and CDR2 FQNEAQ. Between the trimmed V and J ends, which lost 1 base and 10 bases, there was a span of 17 bases. The CDR3 totals 15 residues.

In this sample, this clone turned up a few times. The chain links TRBV5-1 to TRBJ1-2; D is uncertain. Trimming shortened V by 0 bases and J by 4 bases, and 10 bases separated the two germline ends. The V gene's germline CDR1 is SGHRS and CDR2 YFSETQ. This CDR3 has 14 residues. CDR3 nucleotides: TGCGCCAGCAGCTTGGCCCGGCAGCTCTATGGCTACACCTTC. Translated, it gives CASSLARQLYGYTF.

The gene calls are TRBV7-2 and TRBJ2-1; 10 bases line up with TRBD2. V was clipped by 6 bases and J by 2 bases; unmatched bases: 4. The CDR3 extends over 15 amino acids. From germline, CDR1 is SGHTA and CDR2 FQGNSA. The CDR3 sequence: CASRIAGGTYNEQFF. The CDR3 bases are TGTGCCAGCAGGATAGCGGGGGGTACCTACAATGAGCAGTTCTTC.

The chain links TRBV11-3 to TRBJ2-7; 8 bases match TRBD1. The junction had 5 bases not matched to a gene; V was cut back by 4 bases and J by 6 bases. Germline assignment: CDR1 SGHNT and CDR2 YENEEA. There are 13 residues in the CDR3. The CDR3 DNA is TGTGCCAGCAGCTCGGACAGGGAAGGCGAGCAGTACTTC. As protein: CASSSDREGEQYF.

The rearrangement links TRBV4-1 to TRBJ1-1; no clear D gene. The germline gives CDR1 MGHRA, CDR2 YSYEKL. This CDR3 is 16 amino acids long. Trimming shortened V by 2 bases and J by 1 base, and 14 bases separated the two germline ends. CDR3 loop: CASSQREGVRNTEAFF. The CDR3 DNA sequence: TGCGCCAGCAGCCAAAGGGAGGGAGTCCGGAACACTGAAGCTTTCTTT.

The CDR3 sequence: CASSLEDTSYEQYF. CDR3 coding DNA: TGTGCCAGCAGTCTGGAAGATACCTCCTACGAGCAGTACTTC. This chain links TRBV6-1 with TRBJ2-7; no definite D call. The CDR3 length is 14 residues. V lost 5 bases to trimming and J lost 0 bases, with 11 bases between them. Germline lookup yields CDR1 MNHNS and CDR2 SASEGT.

The chain couples TRBV19 to TRBJ1-5; D unclear. The CDR3 sequence is 14 residues long. Germline assignment: CDR1 LNHDA and CDR2 SQIVND (reference sequence). V dropped 1 base and J dropped 4 bases, with 8 bases sitting between them. DNA of the CDR3: TGTGCCAGTAGTATAGGGCCTCAGAATCAGCCCCAGCATTTT. Translated, it gives CASSIGPQNQPQHF.

The chain recombines TRBV9 with TRBJ2-3, with 7 bases identical to TRBD2. V shed 4 bases and J 4 bases; nucleotides not matched to a gene: 9. The length of the CDR3 is 15 residues. CDR1 is SGDLS, CDR2 YYNGEE, per germline. CDR3: CASSSGLGESDTQYF. The CDR3 DNA reads as TGTGCCAGCAGCTCCGGACTAGGTGAATCAGATACGCAGTATTTT. Based on the CDR3 plus reference TRBV9 and TRBJ2-3, the full variable domain is DSGVTQTPKHLITATGQRVTLRCSPRSGDLSVYWYQQSLDQGLQFLIQYYNGEERAKGNILERFSAQQFPDLHSELNLSSLELGDSALYFCASSSGLGESDTQYFGPGTRLTVL.

The rearrangement uses TRBV10-3 and TRBJ2-6; D possibly corresponds to TRBD2 (5 bases). Germline values: CDR1 ENHRY, CDR2 SYGVKD. CDR3 size: 16 residues. V lost 8 bases, J lost 4 bases, and 18 bases lay in between. This CDR3 reads CAIPREPRAGANVLTF. CDR3 bases: TGTGCCATCCCTCGGGAACCGAGAGCCGGGGCCAACGTCCTGACTTTC.

This chain joins TRBV28 and TRBJ1-1; a possible D gene is TRBD1 (5 bases). CDR1 and CDR2 (germline): MDHEN, SYDVKM. CDR3 length: 16 residues. Trimming stripped 5 bases from V and 1 base from J, with 17 bases between. The CDR3 coding sequence is TGTGCCAGCAGTCCCCCCCCGGGGACCGAGAACACTGAAGCTTTCTTT. Translation: CASSPPPGTENTEAFF.

This clone appeared once. V is TRBV18 and J is TRBJ1-4; tentatively, D is TRBD1 (5 bases). The CDR3 is 17 amino acids. V dropped 4 bases and J dropped 0 bases, with 15 bases sitting between them. Germline V lookup: CDR1 KGHSH, CDR2 LQKENI. The CDR3 is CASSLTTVSSTNEKLFF. For the CDR3, the DNA is TGTGCCAGCTCACTAACGACAGTTTCTTCAACTAATGAAAAACTGTTTTTT.

The chain employs TRBV7-2 and TRBJ1-3; D gene unclear. Germline CDR1 and CDR2: SGHTA and FQGNSA. Trimming removed 1 base at V and 7 bases at J, with 11 bases between. There are 14 residues in the CDR3. CDR3 bases: TGTGCCAGCAGCTTAGGCAGCGTGGGGAACACCATATATTTT. Translating it yields CASSLGSVGNTIYF.

This chain uses TRBV27 with TRBJ2-7; 7 nucleotides align to TRBD2. Germline CDR1 MNHEY, CDR2 SMNVEV (reference sequence). The CDR3 totals 16 residues. Unmatched junction bases numbered 11, after V lost 2 bases and J lost 4 bases. CDR3 sequence: CASSLGGGIPTYEQYF. The CDR3 nucleotides read TGTGCCAGCAGTTTAGGGGGGGGGATCCCAACATACGAGCAGTACTTC.

The chain has TRBV28 and TRBJ1-2; no clear D gene. Trimming pared 4 bases from V and 6 bases from J, leaving 6 bases between. The CDR3 is 11 amino acids. Germline V CDR1 and CDR2: MDHEN, SYDVKM. CDR3 residues: CASSSIDGYTF. DNA for the CDR3: TGTGCCAGCAGTTCCATCGATGGCTACACCTTC.

This clone has only a few counts. This chain links TRBV27 with TRBJ1-5, with TRBD1 as a possible D gene (5 bases). CDR3 length: 14 residues. CDR1 is MNHEY and CDR2 is SMNVEV in the germline V gene (reference sequence). Trimming left V 4 bases short and J 0 bases short, with 7 bases between. CDR3 amino acids: CASSWGYSNQPQHF. CDR3 in DNA: TGTGCCAGCAGTTGGGGGTATAGCAATCAGCCCCAGCATTTT.

The J gene is TRBJ2-7, the V gene TRBV5-1; weak D call: TRBD1 (6 bases). Germline-derived CDR1 and CDR2 are SGHRS and YFSETQ. Trimming pared 2 bases from V and 0 bases from J, leaving 21 bases between. The CDR3 runs to 18 residues. The CDR3 region is CASSLGGGDALPSYEQYF. CDR3 bases: TGCGCCAGCAGCTTAGGGGGTGGTGACGCGCTACCCTCCTACGAGCAGTACTTC. The variable domain in full, with the rest retrieved from reference TRBV5-1 and TRBJ2-7, is KAGVTQTPRYLIKTRGQQVTLSCSPISGHRSVSWYQQTPGQGLQFLFEYFSETQRNKGNFPGRFSGRQFSNSRSEMNVSTLELGDSALYLCASSLGGGDALPSYEQYFGPGTRLTVT.

V and J are TRBV28 and TRBJ1-5; D is unclear. V was shortened by 7 bases and J by 7 bases, with 11 bases between the two germline ends. CDR1 MDHEN and CDR2 SYDVKM come from the germline V gene. This CDR3 region has 12 residues. CDR3 region: CASTPGRQPQHF. CDR3 coding DNA: TGTGCCAGCACCCCGGGGAGACAGCCCCAGCATTTT.

The chain combines TRBV27 with TRBJ2-7; 8 positions agree with TRBD2. CDR3 size: 16 residues. With 6 bases clipped from V and 2 bases from J, the junction kept 12 bases outside the gene matches. The germline gives CDR1 MNHEY, CDR2 SMNVEV (reference sequence). The DNA for the CDR3 is TGTGCCAGCAGGCGGGAAGGGGGACTAGGCACCTACGAGCAGTACTTC. Protein product: CASRREGGLGTYEQYF.

This chain joins TRBV5-4 and TRBJ1-1, with 7 nucleotides matching TRBD1. Germline lookup yields CDR1 SGHNT and CDR2 YYREEE (reference sequence). V trimming: 3 bases; J trimming: 5 bases; junction bases outside the gene matches: 13. The CDR3 is 16 residues long. This CDR3 reads CASSSGQARYGTEAFF. CDR3 DNA sequence: TGTGCCAGCAGCTCCGGACAGGCAAGGTATGGTACTGAAGCTTTCTTT.

The chain couples TRBV9 to TRBJ1-2; tentatively, D is TRBD1 (5 bases). The CDR3 has 15 residues. V was pared by 3 bases and J by 3 bases, with 15 bases between. The germline V gene encodes CDR1 SGDLS and CDR2 YYNGEE. Here the CDR3 DNA reads TGTGCCAGCAGCGATCCCGGGGGGACGGACTATGGCTACACCTTC. The encoded protein is CASSDPGGTDYGYTF.

The chain carries TRBV28 and TRBJ1-4, with a weak D call TRBD1 (6 bases). V lost 2 bases and J 0 bases, leaving 7 bases between the germline ends. Germline V CDR1 and CDR2: MDHEN, SYDVKM. This CDR3 contains 15 residues. CDR3 nucleotides: TGTGCCAGCAGTTTAACAGGGTCAACTAATGAAAAACTGTTTTTT. As protein: CASSLTGSTNEKLFF.

The chain recombines TRBV28 with TRBJ2-7, with 7 bases fitting TRBD1. J gave up 1 base and V 7 bases, and 10 bases lay outside the gene matches. Germline-derived CDR1 and CDR2 are MDHEN and SYDVKM. This CDR3 comprises 15 residues. For the CDR3, the DNA is TGTGCCAGCATAGAAGGGACAGTCTTTTCCTACGAGCAGTACTTC. Encoded protein: CASIEGTVFSYEQYF.

This clone was found a few times. The chain recombines TRBV11-2 with TRBJ1-3; maybe TRBD1 (6 bases). V was clipped by 0 bases and J by 7 bases, with 13 bases between them. The CDR3 covers 15 residues. The germline V gene encodes CDR1 SGHAT and CDR2 FQNNGV. CDR3 coding DNA: TGTGCCAGCAGCTTAGAGTGGCAGGGGAGGAACACCATATATTTT. This translates into CASSLEWQGRNTIYF. Full variable domain (outside the CDR3, taken from reference TRBV11-2 and TRBJ1-3): EAGVAQSPRYKIIEKRQSVAFWCNPISGHATLYWYQQILGQGPKLLIQFQNNGVVDDSQLPKDRFSAERLKGVDSTLKIQPAKLEDSAVYLCASSLEWQGRNTIYFGEGSWLTVV.

Only a few counts were recorded for this clone. This chain joins TRBV2 and TRBJ1-3, with 7 positions matching TRBD1. Per the germline V gene, CDR1 is SNHLY and CDR2 is FYNNEI. Trimming took 4 bases from V and 4 from J; bases not matched to a gene: 10. This CDR3 spans 16 amino acids. CDR3 in amino acids: CASSAGTALGGNTIYF. CDR3 nucleotides: TGTGCCAGCAGTGCCGGGACAGCCCTCGGAGGAAACACCATATATTTT.

This rearrangement joins TRBV7-9 to TRBJ1-4; 9 bases match TRBD1. The CDR3 spans 15 residues. Germline V CDR1 and CDR2: SEHNR, FQNEAQ (reference sequence). After removal of 4 bases from V and 8 bases from J, the junction contained 8 bases not matched to a gene. CDR3 DNA sequence: TGTGCCAGCAGCTCCGACAGGGGGGCCAGAGAAAAACTGTTTTTT. Translation gives CASSSDRGAREKLFF.

The rearrangement uses TRBV11-3 and TRBJ1-1, with D maybe TRBD1 (6 bases). Germline V gene sequence: CDR1 SGHNT, CDR2 YENEEA. Trimming shortened V by 1 base and J by 1 base, and 10 bases separated the two germline ends. The CDR3 runs 15 residues. The CDR3 reads CASSLVGGPNTEAFF. The DNA for the CDR3 is TGTGCCAGCAGCTTAGTCGGGGGCCCGAACACTGAAGCTTTCTTT.

The chain employs TRBV4-3 and TRBJ2-7; TRBD2 might be the D (6 bases). CDR3 length: 16 amino acids. Germline lookup yields CDR1 LGHNA and CDR2 YSLEER. V lost 2 bases, J lost 6 bases, and 20 bases lay in between. In DNA form, the CDR3 reads TGCGCCAGCAGCCAATTTTCTTACGGGAGCCATAGCGAGCAGTACTTC. It encodes CASSQFSYGSHSEQYF.

The table lists this clone with a few counts. The chain recombines TRBV28 with TRBJ1-1; no definite D call. V lost 7 bases and J 8 bases, leaving 17 bases between the germline ends. Per the germline V gene, CDR1 is MDHEN and CDR2 is SYDVKM. The CDR3 is made up of 13 amino acids. The CDR3 region has the DNA TGTGCCAGCACCCCGCCGATCACAGAAGAAGCTTTCTTT. Translated: CASTPPITEEAFF.